One and the same sample provided the 28 T cell receptor beta chains below, sequenced in a study of control samples from healthy donors and cancer patients. Sequencing used immunoSEQ multiplex PCR; TCRdb keeps in-frame clones, though not all of them. Altogether around 58,000 clones are present, approximately 94% being singletons, with the ten largest covering 1.1%. Sequencing was carried out using blood. The receptors derive from a woman aged 18-29 years in good health.

V usage is TRBV19 and J usage is TRBJ2-1; 10 bases fit TRBD1. The CDR3 covers 11 residues. The V gene end was trimmed by 9 bases and the J gene end by 15 bases; junction bases not matched to a gene: 8. Germline V lookup: CDR1 LNHDA, CDR2 SQIVND (reference sequence). CDR3 in amino acids: CASRGQGVMFF. CDR3 nucleotides: TGTGCCAGCAGAGGACAGGGGGTGATGTTCTTC.

This clone was recorded once. V gene TRBV5-4 combines with J gene TRBJ1-1; D is undetermined. The CDR3 contains 13 residues. The V end lost 5 bases, the J end lost 1 base, and 9 bases lay between the germline ends. Per the germline V gene, CDR1 is SGHNT and CDR2 is YYREEE (reference sequence). CDR3 sequence (DNA): TGTGCCAGCAGTAAGACACGGAACACTGAAGCTTTCTTT. This encodes CASSKTRNTEAFF.

In this sample, this clone turned up once. V usage is TRBV5-8 and J usage is TRBJ1-2; 7 nucleotides match TRBD1. With 7 bases clipped from V and 4 bases from J, the junction kept 4 bases outside the gene matches. The CDR3 covers 12 residues. From germline, CDR1 is SGHTS and CDR2 YDEGEE. CDR3 sequence (DNA): TGTGCCAGCGGAAGGGGGCTCTATGGCTACACCTTC. Translation: CASGRGLYGYTF. The variable domain in full, with the rest retrieved from reference TRBV5-8 and TRBJ1-2, is EAGVTQSPTHLIKTRGQQATLRCSPISGHTSVYWYQQALGLGLQFLLWYDEGEERNRGNFPPRFSGRQFPNYSSELNVNALELEDSALYLCASGRGLYGYTFGSGTRLTVV.

This clone was seen a single time. The genes are TRBV5-5 and TRBJ1-5; D ambiguous. From germline, CDR1 is SGHKS and CDR2 YYEKEE (reference sequence). CDR3 length: 14 residues. V was clipped by 0 bases and J by 3 bases, with 7 bases between them. The chain's CDR3 is CASSLETVNQPQHF. DNA for the CDR3: TGTGCCAGCAGCTTGGAAACGGTCAATCAGCCCCAGCATTTT. Supplemented by reference TRBV5-5 and TRBJ1-5, the full variable domain reads DAGVTQSPTHLIKTRGQQVTLRCSPISGHKSVSWYQQVLGQGPQFIFQYYEKEERGRGNFPDRFSARQFPNYSSELNVNALLLGDSALYLCASSLETVNQPQHFGDGTRLSIL.

The V and J genes are TRBV3-1 (or the pseudogene TRBV3-2) and TRBJ1-2; D call uncertain. V lost 0 bases and J 9 bases, leaving 14 bases between the germline ends. This CDR3 is built from 14 residues. Germline CDR1 LGHDT, CDR2 YNNKEL (reference sequence). CDR3 DNA sequence: TGTGCCAGCAGCCAAGAGGCTACCTCCGAGAGCTACACCTTC. Translated, it gives CASSQEATSESYTF.

The chain is built from TRBV4-3 and TRBJ1-1, with D hard to call. CDR1 is LGHNA, CDR2 YSLEER, per germline. V lost 0 bases and J 0 bases, leaving 11 bases between the germline ends. CDR3 length equals 16 residues. The CDR3: CASSQDTRLMNTEAFF. The CDR3 nucleotides read TGCGCCAGCAGCCAAGATACCCGGCTTATGAACACTGAAGCTTTCTTT.

This chain connects TRBV6-2 or TRBV6-3 to TRBJ1-1, with 7 nucleotides matching TRBD1. V lost 7 bases to trimming and J lost 1 base; unmatched junction nucleotides: 15. This CDR3 region has 17 residues. CDR1 is MNHEY, CDR2 SVGEGT, per germline. Here the CDR3 DNA reads TGTGCCAGCACCCCACTCCGACAGGGTGGTCGGAACACTGAAGCTTTCTTT. Protein: CASTPLRQGGRNTEAFF.

This chain uses TRBV4-1 with TRBJ2-1; the D is unclear. CDR3 size: 13 residues. Between the trimmed V and J ends, which lost 3 bases and 2 bases, there was a span of 5 bases. CDR1 and CDR2 from the germline V gene are MGHRA and YSYEKL. CDR3 DNA sequence: TGCGCCAGCAGCCAGAATACCTACAATGAGCAGTTCTTC. Residues: CASSQNTYNEQFF.

This sequence joins TRBV9 and TRBJ1-3, with D perhaps TRBD1 (6 bases). Between the trimmed V and J ends, which lost 0 bases and 0 bases, there was a span of 16 bases. The CDR3 runs to 18 residues. CDR1 is SGDLS, CDR2 YYNGEE, per germline. CDR3 in DNA: TGTGCCAGCAGCGTAGGGGGCTCGGGAGGGGGCTCTGGAAACACCATATATTTT. Amino acid sequence: CASSVGGSGGGSGNTIYF.

This chain joins TRBV24-1 and TRBJ2-7, with D possibly matching TRBD1 (5 bases). V lost 2 bases and J 6 bases, leaving 13 bases between the germline ends. Germline V gene data show CDR1 as KGHDR and CDR2 as SFDVKD. This CDR3 is 14 amino acids long. The CDR3: CATSDSRDTAEQYF. The DNA of the CDR3 is TGTGCCACCAGTGATTCCAGGGATACCGCCGAGCAGTACTTC.

The chain is built from TRBV27 and TRBJ1-2, with TRBD1 identical over 7 bases. Germline V CDR1 and CDR2: MNHEY, SMNVEV (reference sequence). The CDR3 has 14 amino acids. J lost 8 bases, V lost 6 bases, and 12 bases had no gene match. CDR3 in DNA: TGTGCCAGCAGCCCCCGGGACAGTCTTATAGGCTACACCTTC. Translated, it gives CASSPRDSLIGYTF.

Here the CDR3 reads CASSYDRGTEAFF. The CDR3 nucleotides read TGTGCCAGCAGTTACGACAGGGGCACTGAAGCTTTCTTT. The gene calls are TRBV6-6 and TRBJ1-1, with 8 bases matching TRBD1. The germline V gene has CDR1 MNHNY and CDR2 SVGAGI (reference sequence). The length of the CDR3 is 13 residues. V trimming: 2 bases; J trimming: 4 bases; junction bases outside the gene matches: 0.

This chain uses TRBV5-1 with TRBJ1-1; 8 bases line up with TRBD1. V trimming: 7 bases; J trimming: 1 base; junction bases outside the gene matches: 6. CDR1 and CDR2 from the germline V gene are SGHRS and YFSETQ. The CDR3 is 14 amino acids. DNA of the CDR3: TGCGCCAGCCTAACCGGGACAGGGAACACTGAAGCTTTCTTT. Its translation is CASLTGTGNTEAFF. Together with reference TRBV5-1 and TRBJ1-1, the CDR3 gives the full variable domain: KAGVTQTPRYLIKTRGQQVTLSCSPISGHRSVSWYQQTPGQGLQFLFEYFSETQRNKGNFPGRFSGRQFSNSRSEMNVSTLELGDSALYLCASLTGTGNTEAFFGQGTRLTVV.

A single count supports this clone. The CDR3 reads CSVLTDTNYGYTF. CDR3 nucleotide sequence: TGCAGCGTTTTGACAGATACCAACTATGGCTACACCTTC. This chain joins TRBV29-1 and TRBJ1-2, with D maybe TRBD1 (5 bases). Trimming removed 5 bases from V and 2 bases from J, with 12 bases in between. This CDR3 is built from 13 residues. Germline V lookup: CDR1 SQVTM, CDR2 ANQGSEA.

The CDR3 sequence: CASSAGVYGYTF. CDR3 DNA: TGCGCCAGCAGCGCGGGGGTCTATGGCTACACCTTC. The genes are TRBV5-1 and TRBJ1-2; tentative D call: TRBD1 (5 bases). This CDR3 has 12 amino acids. Germline-derived CDR1 and CDR2 are SGHRS and YFSETQ. Trimming left V 4 bases short and J 4 bases short, with 8 bases between.

CDR3 sequence reads: CAISERGDRGSSNYGYTF. The CDR3 nucleotides read TGTGCCATCAGTGAGAGAGGGGACAGGGGCTCCTCTAACTATGGCTACACCTTC. The J gene is TRBJ1-2, the V gene TRBV10-3, with 10 bases lining up with TRBD1. The V gene's germline CDR1 is ENHRY and CDR2 SYGVKD. V lost 2 bases, J lost 0 bases, and 9 bases stayed unmatched. CDR3 length: 18 amino acids.

This clone appeared once. This chain links TRBV30 with TRBJ1-1, with 7 bases lining up with TRBD1. Unmatched junction bases numbered 4, after V lost 5 bases and J lost 4 bases. This CDR3 is 12 amino acids long. The germline gives CDR1 GTSNPN, CDR2 SVGIG (reference sequence). The CDR3 loop reads CAWGSGGTEAFF. The CDR3 DNA is TGTGCCTGGGGGTCAGGGGGCACTGAAGCTTTCTTT. Based on the CDR3 plus reference TRBV30 and TRBJ1-1, the full variable domain is SQTIHQWPATLVQPVGSPLSLECTVEGTSNPNLYWYRQAAGRGLQLLFYSVGIGQISSEVPQNLSASRPQDRQFILSSKKLLLSDSGFYLCAWGSGGTEAFFGQGTRLTVV.

The chain joins TRBV2 to TRBJ2-1, with 7 nucleotides matching TRBD2. CDR3 length equals 14 residues. The V gene's germline CDR1 is SNHLY and CDR2 FYNNEI. The V gene end was trimmed by 6 bases and the J gene end by 4 bases; junction bases not matched to a gene: 6. In nucleotides, the CDR3 is TGTGCCAGCAGGCTAGCGGAGACGTACAATGAGCAGTTCTTC. Its translation is CASRLAETYNEQFF.

This chain joins TRBV27 and TRBJ2-2; maybe TRBD2 (6 bases). The germline V gene has CDR1 MNHEY and CDR2 SMNVEV (reference sequence). The ends were cut back, 3 bases at V and 7 bases at J, with 15 bases in the middle. CDR3 size: 15 residues. CDR3 coding DNA: TGTGCCAGCAGTTTTTTGGGGGGAAACGGCGGGGAGCTGTTTTTT. The encoded protein is CASSFLGGNGGELFF.

The rearrangement uses TRBV30 and TRBJ2-7; 7 bases are shared with TRBD1. This CDR3 is 14 amino acids long. Germline-derived CDR1 and CDR2 are GTSNPN and SVGIG (reference sequence). V dropped 0 bases and J dropped 1; count of bases not matched to a gene: 3. For the CDR3, the DNA is TGTGCCTGGAGTGTCCGGGACAGATCCTACGAGCAGTACTTC. Amino acids: CAWSVRDRSYEQYF.

V is TRBV6-5 and J is TRBJ1-1; D may be TRBD1 (6 bases). This CDR3 spans 12 amino acids. The V gene lost 8 bases and the J gene lost 3 bases, with 10 bases spanning the gap. Germline lookup yields CDR1 MNHEY and CDR2 SVGAGI. This CDR3 is CASPRGDTEAFF. The CDR3 DNA sequence: TGTGCCAGCCCGAGGGGGGACACTGAAGCTTTCTTT.

The chain combines TRBV6-6 with TRBJ1-1; D unclear. CDR3 size: 13 residues. Per the germline V gene, CDR1 is MNHNY and CDR2 is SVGAGI (reference sequence). V lost 0 bases to trimming and J lost 7 bases, with 9 bases between them. This chain's CDR3 is CASSYSRQSEAFF. In DNA form, the CDR3 reads TGTGCCAGCAGTTACTCACGGCAGAGTGAAGCTTTCTTT.

In DNA, the CDR3 is TGTGCCAGCAGCCAAACAGATACGCAGTATTTT. Residues: CASSQTDTQYF. The chain joins TRBV3-1 (or the pseudogene TRBV3-2) to TRBJ2-3; D is unresolved. V dropped 2 bases and J dropped 3 bases, with 0 bases sitting between them. Germline CDR1 reads LGHDT; CDR2 reads YNNKEL (reference sequence). CDR3 length: 11 amino acids.

The J gene is TRBJ1-1, the V gene TRBV28; D unclear. In germline, CDR1 is MDHEN, CDR2 SYDVKM. The CDR3 runs to 15 residues. V lost 6 bases to trimming and J lost 1 base, with 15 bases between them. The CDR3 loop is CASRPAIRTNTEAFF. Here the CDR3 DNA reads TGTGCCAGCAGACCTGCCATTCGGACGAACACTGAAGCTTTCTTT.

This chain uses TRBV25-1 with TRBJ2-7; D gene uncertain. The V end lost 3 bases, the J end lost 4 bases, and 10 bases lay between the germline ends. The germline V gene has CDR1 MGHDK and CDR2 SYGVNS. This CDR3 contains 13 residues. CDR3: CASSDWWGYEQYF. CDR3 coding DNA: TGTGCCAGCAGTGATTGGTGGGGTTACGAGCAGTACTTC.

The J gene is TRBJ1-3, the V gene TRBV3-1 (or the pseudogene TRBV3-2), with a tentative D call TRBD1 (5 bases). This CDR3 has 15 amino acids. V was trimmed by 4 bases and J by 4 bases, leaving 14 bases between them. Germline V lookup: CDR1 LGHDT, CDR2 YNNKEL (reference sequence). As DNA, the CDR3 is TGTGCCAGCAGCCGCCCCTCGGGGGTCGGAAACACCATATATTTT. As protein: CASSRPSGVGNTIYF.

This sequence joins TRBV3-1 (or the pseudogene TRBV3-2) and TRBJ2-7, with D hard to call. The CDR3 is 15 residues long. Trimming took 4 bases from V and 4 from J, leaving 17 bases between them. CDR1 is LGHDT and CDR2 is YNNKEL in the germline V gene (reference sequence). The CDR3 sequence: CASSRKSEDGYEQYF. CDR3 DNA sequence: TGTGCCAGCAGCCGAAAAAGTGAAGACGGATACGAGCAGTACTTC.

The V call is TRBV5-4, the J call TRBJ2-5; 9 bases map to TRBD1. The CDR3 runs to 12 residues. Looked up from germline, CDR1 is SGHNT and CDR2 is YYREEE (reference sequence). Unmatched junction bases numbered 3, after V lost 5 bases and J lost 7 bases. The chain's CDR3 is CASRLTGGTQYF. CDR3 sequence (DNA): TGTGCCAGCAGGTTGACAGGGGGGACCCAGTACTTC.